The subject of this entry is one T cell receptor beta chain. The sample comes from a study of blood T cell repertoires in COVID-19. Study-level information: Both acute and convalescent COVID-19 samples were obtained from the United States, Italy and Spain. The cDNA or gDNA used as material had been derived from T cells, B-cell-depleted T cells, or PBMCs.

In the authors' methods: Researchers report that nucleated cell counts were estimated from reference gene primer amplification. Sequenced by immunoSEQ multiplex PCR; TCRdb stores in-frame clones only, minus some. V and J calls and clone size are as listed in that table; D and trimming were resolved from the DNA. The repertoire holds tens of thousands of clones, with around 85% as singletons. From germline, CDR1 is LGHDT and CDR2 YNNKEL (reference sequence). The CDR3 runs 13 residues. The V segment lost 8 bases and the J segment 7 bases; nucleotides outside the gene matches: 7. The source material was peripheral blood. This chain joins TRBV3-1 (or the pseudogene TRBV3-2) and TRBJ2-1, with 8 bases aligning to TRBD1. The sequence was collected from a human donor in a cohort sampled during active COVID-19. The CDR3 is CASEGDRLNEQFF. CDR3 in DNA: TGTGCCAGCGAGGGGGACAGGCTTAATGAGCAGTTCTTC.